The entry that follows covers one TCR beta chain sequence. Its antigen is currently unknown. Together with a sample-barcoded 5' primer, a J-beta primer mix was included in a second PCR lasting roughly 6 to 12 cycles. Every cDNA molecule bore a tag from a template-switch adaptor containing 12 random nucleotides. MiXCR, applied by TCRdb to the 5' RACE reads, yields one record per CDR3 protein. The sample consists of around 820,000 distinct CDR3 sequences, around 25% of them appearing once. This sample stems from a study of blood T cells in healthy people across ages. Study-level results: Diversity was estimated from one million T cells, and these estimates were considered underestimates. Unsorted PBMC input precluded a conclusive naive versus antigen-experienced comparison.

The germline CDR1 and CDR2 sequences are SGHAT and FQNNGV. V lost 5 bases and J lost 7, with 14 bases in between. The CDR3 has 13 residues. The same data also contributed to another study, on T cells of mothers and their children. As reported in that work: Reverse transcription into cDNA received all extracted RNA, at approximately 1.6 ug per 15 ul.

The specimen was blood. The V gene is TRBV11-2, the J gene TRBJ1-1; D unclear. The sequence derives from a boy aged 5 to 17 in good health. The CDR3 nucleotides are TGTGCCAGCAGCATAAGGACGGCCCTTGAAGCTTTCTTT. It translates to CASSIRTALEAFF.